This TCR beta chain is drawn from a study of CD8 T cells in Susac syndrome. Random hexamers were used to reverse transcribe the RNA input (about 0.5 to 1 ug). TCRdb independently ran MiXCR on the immunoSEQ multiplex PCR reads; one entry per CDR3 protein. The data show 65,000 to 95,000 distinct CDR3 sequences, with about 94% seen just once and 0.85% to 1% held by the top ten. Points from the study as a whole: Only a relatively small number of individuals were included in the TCR sequencing and HLA analysis.

V shed 0 bases and J 1 base; nucleotides not matched to a gene: 8. Germline V gives CDR1 GTSNPN, CDR2 SVGIG (reference sequence). The length of the CDR3 is 17 residues. In regard to this clonotype: Its specificity is not known.

This receptor was taken from a human donor with Susac syndrome. The genes are TRBV30 and TRBJ2-3; 9 nucleotides align to TRBD2. The specimen sequenced was CD8+ T cells from PBMCs. CDR3 in DNA: TGTGCCTGGAGTGTGGAGGCGGGAGGGAGAGGCACAGATACGCAGTATTTT. It codes for CAWSVEAGGRGTDTQYF. Combining the CDR3 with reference TRBV30 and TRBJ2-3 gives the whole variable domain SQTIHQWPATLVQPVGSPLSLECTVEGTSNPNLYWYRQAAGRGLQLLFYSVGIGQISSEVPQNLSASRPQDRQFILSSKKLLLSDSGFYLCAWSVEAGGRGTDTQYFGPGTRLTVL.